The 24 T cell receptor beta chains presented below share a single source sample, sequenced in a study of cytomegalovirus exposure and HLA in healthy donors (dated by TCRdb to about 2017). Receptor libraries were prepared by the immunoSEQ multiplex PCR assay. For the multiplex PCR, a mixture combining 60 forward primers for TCR Vbeta segments and 13 reverse primers for TCR Jbeta segments was used. The clones in this table, taken by TCRdb from immuneACCESS, are in-frame only. Not every clone is retained; where verified, under half of the shortfall comes from an unresolved V gene, and the cause of the rest is unknown. In all, the sample holds 76,000 or so clones, and about 81% of those were seen once. Of the sample, less than 9.5% is held by the ten largest clones. The material sequenced was PBMCs. The origin of the receptors is a woman aged 35 to 49 in good health and CMV-seropositive.

V gene TRBV7-9 combines with J gene TRBJ1-6, with TRBD1 matching 8 bases. Germline assignment: CDR1 SEHNR and CDR2 FQNEAQ (reference sequence). This CDR3 is 14 amino acids long. The V segment lost 4 bases and the J segment 9 bases; nucleotides outside the gene matches: 5. The CDR3 sequence: CASSSRGQGSPLHF. CDR3 nucleotides: TGTGCCAGCAGCTCCAGGGGGCAGGGTTCACCCCTCCACTTT.

The CDR3 nucleotides are TGTGCTAGTGGTAGGGTTGGACAGGCTCTGTTCTTC. Encoded protein: CASGRVGQALFF. The rearrangement joins TRBV12-5 to TRBJ2-1, with 7 positions matching TRBD1. The CDR3 is made up of 12 amino acids. Germline lookup yields CDR1 LGHNT and CDR2 FRNRAP. Losses at the gene ends were 5 bases for V and 15 bases for J; bases not matched to a gene: 10.

The chain is built from TRBV7-9 and TRBJ1-4, with 10 positions matching TRBD1. Germline CDR1 and CDR2: SEHNR and FQNEAQ (reference sequence). The V and J ends lost 3 bases and 6 bases, in that order; junction bases with no gene match: 7. The CDR3 contains 16 residues. The CDR3 DNA is TGTGCCAGCAGCTTGGGGACAGGGGCAGCTTATGAAAAACTGTTTTTT. Translating gives CASSLGTGAAYEKLFF.

CDR3 DNA: TGTGCCAGCAGCTTATTTGGCAGCGATCAGCCCCAGCATTTT. It translates to CASSLFGSDQPQHF. The rearrangement links TRBV13 to TRBJ1-5; D uncertain. Trimming removed 2 bases from V and 5 bases from J, with 10 bases in between. Germline CDR1 is PRHDT and CDR2 is FYEKMQ (reference sequence). CDR3 length equals 14 residues. Full variable domain (remainder filled in from reference TRBV13 and TRBJ1-5): AAGVIQSPRHLIKEKRETATLKCYPIPRHDTVYWYQQGPGQDPQFLISFYEKMQSDKGSIPDRFSAQQFSDYHSELNMSSLELGDSALYFCASSLFGSDQPQHFGDGTRLSIL.

The chain employs TRBV19 and TRBJ2-7; TRBD1 aligns across 9 bases. The germline V gene has CDR1 LNHDA and CDR2 SQIVND (reference sequence). The CDR3 totals 14 residues. The trim removed 5 bases at V and 4 bases at J, leaving 6 bases unmatched. The DNA for the CDR3 is TGTGCCAGTAGTCCCTACAGGGGGCTTTACGAGCAGTACTTC. This codes for CASSPYRGLYEQYF.

This clone was observed once. V is TRBV2 and J is TRBJ2-5, with a possible D match to TRBD2 (6 bases). This CDR3 contains 14 residues. Germline V gives CDR1 SNHLY, CDR2 FYNNEI. V was trimmed by 7 bases and J by 1 base, leaving 13 bases between them. CDR3 sequence (DNA): TGTGCCAGCACCGCGGGACCGACCCAAGAGACCCAGTACTTC. This gives the protein CASTAGPTQETQYF.

The rearrangement joins TRBV5-6 to TRBJ1-1, with D unclear. Germline CDR1 is SGHDT and CDR2 is YYEEEE. CDR3 length equals 13 residues. The V end lost 6 bases, the J end lost 2 bases, and 11 bases lay between the germline ends. The CDR3 region has the DNA TGTGCCAGCATGGAGGGCGCCAACACTGAAGCTTTCTTT. This encodes CASMEGANTEAFF. Filled out from reference TRBV5-6 and TRBJ1-1, the complete variable domain reads DAGVTQSPTHLIKTRGQQVTLRCSPKSGHDTVSWYQQALGQGPQFIFQYYEEEERQRGNFPDRFSGHQFPNYSSELNVNALLLGDSALYLCASMEGANTEAFFGQGTRLTVV.

This chain joins TRBV5-1 and TRBJ2-7; D possibly corresponds to TRBD1 (5 bases). Looked up from germline, CDR1 is SGHRS and CDR2 is YFSETQ. Trimming removed 4 bases from V and 4 bases from J, with 12 bases in between. The CDR3 runs 13 residues. CDR3 sequence reads: CASSADSRYEQYF. In nucleotides, the CDR3 is TGCGCCAGCAGCGCCGACAGTAGATACGAGCAGTACTTC.

The chain carries TRBV6-5 and TRBJ2-7; D unresolved. V lost 2 bases and J lost 6, with 11 bases in between. This CDR3 spans 13 amino acids. The germline CDR1 and CDR2 sequences are MNHEY and SVGAGI. The CDR3 spells CASSYTQVSEQYF. CDR3 DNA: TGTGCCAGCAGTTACACCCAAGTTAGCGAGCAGTACTTC.

The rearrangement joins TRBV28 to TRBJ1-4; D is unresolved. This CDR3 contains 14 residues. Germline loops: CDR1 MDHEN, CDR2 SYDVKM. V was trimmed by 6 bases and J by 8 bases, leaving 16 bases between them. The CDR3 bases are TGTGCCAGCAGCCCCCCCGGGTCGGGGGAAAAACTGTTTTTT. Amino acids: CASSPPGSGEKLFF.

The chain employs TRBV4-1 and TRBJ2-7; 10 bases are a match to TRBD2. The V and J ends lost 4 bases and 3 bases, in that order; junction bases with no gene match: 6. The CDR3 totals 15 residues. The germline V gene encodes CDR1 MGHRA and CDR2 YSYEKL. The CDR3 DNA follows: TGCGCCAGCAGCCCGGGGACTAGCGCTTACTACGAGCAGTACTTC. The encoded protein is CASSPGTSAYYEQYF.

This clone was recorded once. The chain links TRBV6-4 to TRBJ2-3; the D gene is possibly TRBD1 (5 bases). The CDR3 is 17 amino acids. Looked up from germline, CDR1 is MRHNA and CDR2 is SNTAGT. The V end was cut by 2 bases, the J end by 7 bases, with 22 bases between. The CDR3 DNA reads as TGTGCCAGCAGTGACCACCTATTCCAGGGTAGGATATATACGCAGTATTTT. The encoded protein is CASSDHLFQGRIYTQYF.

The chain has TRBV4-1 and TRBJ1-5; 9 bases are a match to TRBD1. Unmatched junction bases numbered 9, after V lost 0 bases and J lost 0 bases. The length of the CDR3 is 19 residues. Germline V CDR1 and CDR2: MGHRA, YSYEKL. The CDR3: CASSQEGQGTLYSNQPQHF. CDR3 sequence (DNA): TGCGCCAGCAGCCAAGAAGGACAGGGGACCCTTTATAGCAATCAGCCCCAGCATTTT.

The table lists this clone with a count of one. The chain links TRBV6-5 to TRBJ1-5; tentatively, D is TRBD1 (6 bases). Germline loops: CDR1 MNHEY, CDR2 SVGAGI. This CDR3 spans 13 amino acids. V lost 5 bases to trimming and J lost 5 bases, with 10 bases between them. The DNA for the CDR3 is TGTGCCAGCAGTCTAAAGGGGGATCAGCCCCAGCATTTT. This sequence encodes CASSLKGDQPQHF.

The chain is built from TRBV9 and TRBJ2-2; 7 bases map to TRBD2. The CDR3 spans 16 residues. The germline V gene encodes CDR1 SGDLS and CDR2 YYNGEE. The V gene end was trimmed by 0 bases and the J gene end by 7 bases; junction bases not matched to a gene: 9. CDR3 sequence (DNA): TGTGCCAGCAGCGTAGGCAACCCAATAGCGGGCGGGGAGCTGTTTTTT. This sequence encodes CASSVGNPIAGGELFF. The variable domain in full, with the rest retrieved from reference TRBV9 and TRBJ2-2, is DSGVTQTPKHLITATGQRVTLRCSPRSGDLSVYWYQQSLDQGLQFLIQYYNGEERAKGNILERFSAQQFPDLHSELNLSSLELGDSALYFCASSVGNPIAGGELFFGEGSRLTVL.

The chain has TRBV7-2 and TRBJ1-6; 10 nucleotides align to TRBD1. Germline assignment: CDR1 SGHTA and CDR2 FQGNSA. The junction had 10 bases not matched to a gene; V was cut back by 5 bases and J by 9 bases. There are 16 residues in the CDR3. The CDR3 here is CASSRTDRGFGSPLHF. The DNA for the CDR3 is TGTGCCAGCAGCCGAACGGACAGGGGGTTTGGTTCACCCCTCCACTTT.

CDR3: CAWSGGGGPEAFF. The CDR3 DNA sequence: TGTGCCTGGAGTGGTGGGGGGGGCCCTGAAGCTTTCTTT. The genes are TRBV30 and TRBJ1-1, with D possibly TRBD1 on 6 matching bases. This CDR3 is built from 13 residues. V dropped 1 base and J dropped 6 bases, with 12 bases sitting between them. In germline, CDR1 is GTSNPN, CDR2 SVGIG (reference sequence).

This rearrangement joins TRBV6-1 to TRBJ2-7; TRBD1 is a possible D gene (6 bases). CDR1 is MNHNS, CDR2 SASEGT, per germline. The CDR3 totals 15 residues. With 8 bases removed from V and 5 bases from J, the gap between germline ends came to 22 bases. CDR3 nucleotide sequence: TGTGCCAGCGTTGTACAGGGTGGTAGATTGGACGAGCAGTACTTC. Translated, it gives CASVVQGGRLDEQYF.

This clone has only a few counts. The rearrangement uses TRBV5-4 and TRBJ2-1; 11 nucleotides align to TRBD1. V trimming: 3 bases; J trimming: 6 bases; junction bases outside the gene matches: 5. Germline V lookup: CDR1 SGHNT, CDR2 YYREEE (reference sequence). This CDR3 comprises 15 residues. The CDR3 loop is CASSSGQGARNEQFF. The CDR3, as DNA: TGTGCCAGCAGCTCCGGACAGGGGGCGCGCAATGAGCAGTTCTTC.

Comments on this clone: The junction differs from germline at one of its ends, possibly a read error. The chain's CDR3 is CSSSLYGLGGDTEAFF. DNA for the CDR3: TGTTCCAGCAGCTTATATGGGCTCGGGGGGGACACTGAAGCTTTCTTT. The genes are TRBV7-9 and TRBJ1-1, with D tentatively TRBD1 (5 bases). CDR3 size: 16 residues. Germline V gene sequence: CDR1 SEHNR, CDR2 FQNEAQ (reference sequence).

The chain links TRBV6-1 to TRBJ1-1, with D possibly TRBD1 on 6 matching bases. The V gene's germline CDR1 is MNHNS and CDR2 SASEGT. This CDR3 comprises 14 residues. Trimming stripped 5 bases from V and 4 bases from J, with 14 bases between. CDR3 in amino acids: CASSRQASSTEAFF. DNA for the CDR3: TGTGCCAGCAGTAGACAGGCGTCGAGCACTGAAGCTTTCTTT.

On this clone itself: The junction and the germline gene differ at one end; a read error may be behind it. The chain uses TRBV14 and TRBJ1-5; possibly TRBD1 for D (6 bases). The CDR3 has 15 residues. Germline values: CDR1 SGHDN, CDR2 FVKESK. CDR3 sequence reads: CASSPNRDLQSAPAF. Here the CDR3 DNA reads TGTGCCAGCAGCCCGAACAGGGATTTACAATCAGCCCCAGCATTT.

This clone was detected a few times. This rearrangement joins TRBV4-1 to TRBJ2-1; 10 nucleotides agree with TRBD1. Germline-derived CDR1 and CDR2 are MGHRA and YSYEKL. The CDR3 spans 15 residues. V was clipped by 1 base and J by 10 bases; unmatched bases: 7. The CDR3 coding sequence is TGCGCCAGCAGCCAAGTGGGACAGGGGAGTCGGGAGCAGTTCTTC. This codes for CASSQVGQGSREQFF.

This chain connects TRBV7-6 to TRBJ1-1; no clear D gene. The CDR3 length is 14 residues. Trimming took 1 base from V and 7 from J, leaving 13 bases between them. Per the germline V gene, CDR1 is SGHVS and CDR2 is FNYEAQ. CDR3 region: CASSLVPQSGEAFF. The CDR3 DNA reads TGTGCCAGCAGCTTAGTCCCCCAGTCGGGTGAAGCTTTCTTT. Full variable domain (missing parts from reference TRBV7-6 and TRBJ1-1): GAGVSQSPRYKVTKRGQDVALRCDPISGHVSLYWYRQALGQGPEFLTYFNYEAQQDKSGLPNDRFSAERPEGSISTLTIQRTEQRDSAMYRCASSLVPQSGEAFFGQGTRLTVV.